This record looks at one T cell receptor (beta chain) sequence and its context. The data belong to a study of blood T cell repertoires in COVID-19. CDR1 and CDR2 from the germline V gene are DFQATT and SNEGSKA (reference sequence). The CDR3 consists of 14 residues. V was cut by 6 bases and J by 5 bases, with 19 bases left in between. The method was immunoSEQ multiplex PCR; TCRdb's version includes in-frame clones alone and lacks a portion of them. This table holds about 150,000 clones, 87% found once. The sequence derives from a man older than 75 with acute or convalescent COVID-19. The specimen sequenced was peripheral blood. The V gene is TRBV20-1, the J gene TRBJ1-1; D gene uncertain. The CDR3 nucleotides are TGCAGTGCAAGTCGACCCTCTCCGAGGACTGAAGCTTTCTTT. It is translated as CSASRPSPRTEAFF.